The TCR beta chain described here comes from a study of shared clonotypes between healthy human individuals. In the source study's methods: Filtering of immunoSEQ junctional sequences could not match full-length read filtering. The assay was immunoSEQ multiplex PCR, and TCRdb's table has in-frame clones only and misses some. From that table come the V and J calls and clone size; the DNA was used to work out D and trimming. The sample lists 780,000 or so clones; about two thirds were seen once. The CDR3 spans 15 residues. The germline CDR1 and CDR2 sequences are SEHNR and FQNEAQ (reference sequence). After removal of 5 bases from V and 6 bases from J, the junction contained 9 bases not matched to a gene.

The receptor's source is a woman in her twenties or thirties in good health. Source material: memory CD4+ T cells sorted from blood. Subset: CD45RA-negative fraction. The chain recombines TRBV7-9 with TRBJ2-7; TRBD2 matches at 11 bases. CDR3 nucleotides: TGTGCCAGCAGCATAGAGGGACTAGCGGTTCTCGAGCAGTACTTC. It is translated as CASSIEGLAVLEQYF. Using reference TRBV7-9 and TRBJ2-7 for the parts outside the CDR3, the full variable domain is DTGVSQNPRHKITKRGQNVTFRCDPISEHNRLYWYRQTLGQGPEFLTYFQNEAQLEKSRLLSDRFSAERPKGSFSTLEIQRTEQGDSAMYLCASSIEGLAVLEQYFGPGTRLTVT.